The clone carrying this TCR beta chain was counted many times. Its antigen is unknown. This sample stems from a study of T cells after yellow fever vaccination. Study summary: When fractions had low cell numbers, they were prepared with SMART-Seq v4 Ultra Low Input.

Study-wide results and caveats: A small share of clonotypes appeared in both CD4 and CD8 compartments.

5'RACE template switching produced TCR cDNA carrying a universal primer site and UMIs. MiXCR, run by TCRdb on the 5' RACE reads, gives a single entry per CDR3 protein. The table records about 310,000 distinct CDR3 sequences, around 3.6% of them present only once. The V and J ends lost 5 bases and 3 bases, in that order; junction bases with no gene match: 5. The V gene's germline CDR1 is SGHTA and CDR2 FQGNSA. This CDR3 region has 16 residues. This TCR was recovered from a man aged 18 to 35 who received the YFV17D yellow fever vaccine. J is TRBJ2-1 and V is TRBV7-2; 12 bases fit TRBD2. This material consisted of PBMCs, taken on the day of the yellow fever booster vaccination. The CDR3 nucleotides are TGTGCCAGCAGCCAACTAGCGGGGGGTTTCTACAATGAGCAGTTCTTC. Translation gives CASSQLAGGFYNEQFF.